The source of this TCR beta chain is a study of patients and donors after allogeneic stem cell transplantation. This CDR3 comprises 15 residues. Germline trimming cut 5 bases from V and 6 bases from J; bases unmatched to any gene: 7. This clonotype was seen ten or more times. TCRdb ran MiXCR on the RT-PCR reads and lists one entry per CDR3 protein. The sample has hundreds of thousands of distinct CDR3 sequences; roughly an eighth are singletons. The clonotype was recovered from a human donor who was either an allogeneic HSCT recipient or a stem cell or donor lymphocyte infusion donor (not recorded which). It is not recorded whose cells these are; they may come from a transplant donor. The J gene is TRBJ2-2, the V gene TRBV12-3 or TRBV12-4; 9 bases fit TRBD1. Sequenced material: blood, either unsorted or a sorted T cell fraction (not recorded which). CDR3 loop: CASSAPGTGSGELFF. For the CDR3, the DNA is TGTGCCAGCAGTGCTCCCGGGACAGGGTCCGGGGAGCTGTTTTTT.